The present T cell receptor beta chain was sequenced within a study of blood T cells in healthy people across ages (dated by TCRdb to 2014 to 2015). Study-wide context: Template switching captured roughly one uniquely barcoded TCR beta cDNA molecule per two T cells in model experiments. The study measured age-related changes in TCR beta repertoire diversity using deep sequencing normalized with unique cDNA molecular identifiers. Donors were grouped into four age groups: young (average approximately 16 years), middle-aged (under 40), aged (roughly 62) and long-lived (about 90). For two donors (one aged 18 to 29 and one aged 80 or older), the study analyzed two additional independent replicas of 1 million unique cDNA reads from the same blood draw. To avoid experimental bias, donors of different ages were randomly spread across the sequencing lanes.

The method behind the library was 5' RACE. Data came from an Illumina HiSeq 2500. A second roughly 6 to 12 cycle PCR used a sample-barcoded 5' primer and a J-beta primer mix. Each TCR beta cDNA molecule received a unique molecular identifier from a template-switch 5' adaptor carrying 12 random nucleotides. At least 2.5 million CDR3-containing paired-end reads were obtained from each sample. First-strand cDNA was synthesized from all RNA with the Mint cDNA synthesis kit, primed by a TRBC-specific oligonucleotide. After uracil-DNA glycosylase treatment, a first 18-cycle PCR used universal primers M1SS and BC2_uni_R on all cDNA. The authors processed their data as follows. Normalization of each sample was performed by random selection of 1 million high-quality reads, each carrying a distinct molecular identifier. Reads with shared molecular identifiers were discarded instead of being binned into consensus sequences. MiTCR, with a Q25 quality threshold and the strictest error-elimination algorithm, was used for CDR3 identification, clonotype clustering and error correction. A nonparametric unseen species model using Euler transformation provided a lower-bound estimate of total TCR beta diversity. In TCRdb, the public reads were trimmed at Q25 with fastp and aligned with MiXCR, with productive beta chains retained. Rows are combined by CDR3 protein, so each entry shows the most common genes and DNA. The authors' filters were not applied to this entry. The sample records over 1,300,000 distinct CDR3 sequences, 55% to 75% of which are singletons. The biggest ten clones account for 5.5% to 8% of the sample.

The donors were some 36 Caucasian individuals from Russia, aged roughly 6 to 100 years, who were systemically healthy. About 10 milliliters of peripheral blood were collected from each donor into EDTA-treated Vacutainer tubes. PBMCs were isolated by Ficoll-Paque density-gradient centrifugation, with at least 6 million obtained per sample. Trizol reagent was used to extract total RNA from PBMCs, with at least 5 micrograms per sample. For every donor, an aliquot of PBMCs went through flow cytometry to measure the percentages of naive CD45RAhigh/CD27high T cells. CDR1 and CDR2, per the germline V gene, are SQVTM and ANQGSEA. Spanning cysteine to phenylalanine, the CDR3 consists of 14 amino acids. The kept DNA is CDR3 alone, 42 bases in frame from the first base. On this clonotype: It has no known antigen specificity. Base-call qualities are not available, and no considerably larger clone is one nucleotide away.

Overall study results and their limits: Estimates of total diversity based on one million sequenced T cells were considered lower bounds and underestimates. The long-lived group showed more naive CD4+ T cells, fewer expanded clones and increased TCR diversity than the aged group, suggesting age selection. Because donor CMV infection status was unknown, age-related changes in expanded clonotypes were potentially confounded. Conclusive comparison of naive and antigen-experienced compartments was prevented by the profiling of bulk unsorted PBMCs. A strong correlation was found between observed TCR beta diversity and the percentage of naive T cells measured by flow cytometry. Observed TCR beta diversity per million T cells fell roughly linearly with age, and a significant reduction was already apparent by age about 38.

The chain is encoded by TRBV29-1 joined to TRBJ2-4; 9 central bases correspond to TRBD1. TRBJ2-7 matches the DNA end more closely, so the J call is doubtful. The TCR originated in a man younger than 35 in good health. Sequencing was done on a sample of blood. The CDR3 has the sequence CSVTTGTGFDEQYF. Here is the DNA: TGCAGCGTAACTACCGGGACAGGGTTCGACGAGCAGTACTTC.